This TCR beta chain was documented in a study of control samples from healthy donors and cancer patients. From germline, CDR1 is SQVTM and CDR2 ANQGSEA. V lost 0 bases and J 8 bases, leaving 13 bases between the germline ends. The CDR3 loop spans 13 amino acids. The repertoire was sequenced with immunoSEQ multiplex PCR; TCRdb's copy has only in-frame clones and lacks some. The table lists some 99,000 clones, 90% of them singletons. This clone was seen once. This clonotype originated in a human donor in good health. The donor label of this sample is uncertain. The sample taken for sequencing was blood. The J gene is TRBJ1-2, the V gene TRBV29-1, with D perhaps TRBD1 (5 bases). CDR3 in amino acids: CSVEDGGGDGYTF. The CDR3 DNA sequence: TGCAGCGTTGAAGATGGGGGAGGAGACGGCTACACCTTC.